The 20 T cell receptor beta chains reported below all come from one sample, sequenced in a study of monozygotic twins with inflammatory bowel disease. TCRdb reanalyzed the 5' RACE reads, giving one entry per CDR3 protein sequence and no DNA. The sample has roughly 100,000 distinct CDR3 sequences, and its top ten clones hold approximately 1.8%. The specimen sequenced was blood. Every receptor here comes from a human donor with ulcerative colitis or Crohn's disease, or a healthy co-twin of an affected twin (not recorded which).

The CDR3 reads CASSLAGAGSTDTQYF. The chain has TRBV12-3 or TRBV12-4 and TRBJ2-3; the TCRdb call, TRBD1, lacks DNA for checking. This CDR3 is built from 16 residues.

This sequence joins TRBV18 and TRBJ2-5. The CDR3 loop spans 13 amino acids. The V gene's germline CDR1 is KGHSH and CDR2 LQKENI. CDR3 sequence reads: CASFATHMETQYF.

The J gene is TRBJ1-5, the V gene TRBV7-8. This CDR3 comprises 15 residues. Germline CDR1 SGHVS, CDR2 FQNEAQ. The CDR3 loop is CASSLQGGSNQPQHF.

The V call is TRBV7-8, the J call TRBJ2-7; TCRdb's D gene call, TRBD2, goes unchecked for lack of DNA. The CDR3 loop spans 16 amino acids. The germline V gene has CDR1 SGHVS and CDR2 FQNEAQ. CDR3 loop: CASSLRSSGSSYEQYF.

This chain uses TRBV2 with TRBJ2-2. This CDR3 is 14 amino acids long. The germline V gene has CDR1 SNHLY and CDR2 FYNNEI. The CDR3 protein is CASSRLKNTGELFF.

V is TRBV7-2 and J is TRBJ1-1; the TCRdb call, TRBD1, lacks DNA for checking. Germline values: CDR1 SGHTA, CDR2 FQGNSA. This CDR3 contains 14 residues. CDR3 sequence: CASKRGTGNTEAFF.

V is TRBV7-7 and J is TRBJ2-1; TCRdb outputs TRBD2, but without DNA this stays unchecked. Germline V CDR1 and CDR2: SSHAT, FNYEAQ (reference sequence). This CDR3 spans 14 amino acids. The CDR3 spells CASSSGLGLDEQFF.

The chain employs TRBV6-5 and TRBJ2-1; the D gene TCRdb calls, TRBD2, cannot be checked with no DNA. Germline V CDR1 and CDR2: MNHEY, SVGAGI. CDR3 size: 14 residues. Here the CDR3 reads CASSYRLAGDEQFF.

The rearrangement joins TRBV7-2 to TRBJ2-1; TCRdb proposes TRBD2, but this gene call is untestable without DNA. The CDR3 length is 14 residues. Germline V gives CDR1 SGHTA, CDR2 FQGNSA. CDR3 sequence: CASSPPGLGTEQFF.

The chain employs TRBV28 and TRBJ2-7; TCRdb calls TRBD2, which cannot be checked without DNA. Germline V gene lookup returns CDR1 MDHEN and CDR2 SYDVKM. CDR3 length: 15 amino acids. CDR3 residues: CATEHLASGRHEQYF.

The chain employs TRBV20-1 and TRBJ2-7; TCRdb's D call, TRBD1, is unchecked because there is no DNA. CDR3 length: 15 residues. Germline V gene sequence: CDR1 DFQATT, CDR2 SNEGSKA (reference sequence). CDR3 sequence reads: CSARAGAGHFYEQYF.

This CDR3 reads CASSPRYHSGADTQYF. The gene calls are TRBV18 and TRBJ2-3; TCRdb picks TRBD2, but there is no DNA to check that call. The CDR3 has 16 residues. CDR1 KGHSH and CDR2 LQKENI come from the germline V gene.

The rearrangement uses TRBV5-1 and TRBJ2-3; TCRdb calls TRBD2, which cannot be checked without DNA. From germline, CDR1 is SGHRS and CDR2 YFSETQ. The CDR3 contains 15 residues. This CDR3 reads CASSLLGREADTQYF. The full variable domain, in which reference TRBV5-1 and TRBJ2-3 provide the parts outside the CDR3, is KAGVTQTPRYLIKTRGQQVTLSCSPISGHRSVSWYQQTPGQGLQFLFEYFSETQRNKGNFPGRFSGRQFSNSRSEMNVSTLELGDSALYLCASSLLGREADTQYFGPGTRLTVL.

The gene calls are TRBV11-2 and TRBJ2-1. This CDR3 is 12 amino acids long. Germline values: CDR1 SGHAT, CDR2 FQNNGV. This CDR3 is CASSLGAGEQFF.

CDR3 amino acids: CASISRGGSRDTQYF. V and J are TRBV3-1 and TRBJ2-3; TCRdb names TRBD2, which stays unverified in the absence of DNA. Germline V lookup: CDR1 LGHDT, CDR2 YNNKEL (reference sequence). This CDR3 comprises 15 residues.

This chain's CDR3 is CASSPRRQGPYEQYF. The rearrangement joins TRBV18 to TRBJ2-7; TCRdb's D call, TRBD2, is unchecked because there is no DNA. CDR3 length equals 15 residues. The germline gives CDR1 KGHSH, CDR2 LQKENI.

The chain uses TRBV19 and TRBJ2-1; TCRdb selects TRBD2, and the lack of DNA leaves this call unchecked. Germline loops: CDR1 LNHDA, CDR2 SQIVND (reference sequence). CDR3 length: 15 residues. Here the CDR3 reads CASSISSGGFNEQFF.

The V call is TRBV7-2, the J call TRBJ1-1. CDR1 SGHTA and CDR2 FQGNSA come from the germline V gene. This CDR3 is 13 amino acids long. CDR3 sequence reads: CASSLGPAGEAFF.

The CDR3 loop is CASRPQGGGITYEQYF. The chain couples TRBV7-2 to TRBJ2-7; TCRdb designates TRBD1, a call that cannot be tested without DNA. The germline V gene encodes CDR1 SGHTA and CDR2 FQGNSA. The CDR3 is made up of 16 amino acids. The full variable domain, its missing parts supplied by reference TRBV7-2 and TRBJ2-7, is GAGVSQSPSNKVTEKGKDVELRCDPISGHTALYWYRQSLGQGLEFLIYFQGNSAPDKSGLPSDRFSAERTGGSVSTLTIQRTQQEDSAVYLCASRPQGGGITYEQYFGPGTRLTVT.

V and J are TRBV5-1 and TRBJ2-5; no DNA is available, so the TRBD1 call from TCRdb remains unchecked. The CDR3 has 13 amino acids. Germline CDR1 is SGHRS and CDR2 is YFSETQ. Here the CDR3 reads CASSQGDQETQYF.